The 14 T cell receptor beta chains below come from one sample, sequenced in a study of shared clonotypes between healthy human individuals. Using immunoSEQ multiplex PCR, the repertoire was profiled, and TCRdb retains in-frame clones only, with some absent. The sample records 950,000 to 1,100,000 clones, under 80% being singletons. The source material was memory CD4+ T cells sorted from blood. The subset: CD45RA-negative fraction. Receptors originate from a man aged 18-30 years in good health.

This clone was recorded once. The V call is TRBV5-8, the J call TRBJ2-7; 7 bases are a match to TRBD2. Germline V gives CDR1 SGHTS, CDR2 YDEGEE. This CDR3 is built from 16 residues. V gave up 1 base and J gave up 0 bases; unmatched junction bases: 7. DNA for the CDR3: TGTGCCAGCAGCTTGAGTGGCCTAGCGGACTCCTACGAGCAGTACTTC. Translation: CASSLSGLADSYEQYF.

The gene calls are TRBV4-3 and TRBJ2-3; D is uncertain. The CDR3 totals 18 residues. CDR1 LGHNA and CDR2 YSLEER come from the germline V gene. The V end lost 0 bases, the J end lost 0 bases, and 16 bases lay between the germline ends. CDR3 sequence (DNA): TGCGCCAGCAGCCAAGATCGGAGTAGCTTGACTAGCACAGATACGCAGTATTTT. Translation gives CASSQDRSSLTSTDTQYF.

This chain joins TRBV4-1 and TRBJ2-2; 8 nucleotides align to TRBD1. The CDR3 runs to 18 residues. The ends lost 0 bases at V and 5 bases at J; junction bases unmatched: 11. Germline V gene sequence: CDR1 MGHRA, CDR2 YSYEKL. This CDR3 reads CASSQDPRQGLGTGELFF. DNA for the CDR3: TGCGCCAGCAGCCAAGATCCGCGACAGGGGTTGGGAACCGGGGAGCTGTTTTTT.

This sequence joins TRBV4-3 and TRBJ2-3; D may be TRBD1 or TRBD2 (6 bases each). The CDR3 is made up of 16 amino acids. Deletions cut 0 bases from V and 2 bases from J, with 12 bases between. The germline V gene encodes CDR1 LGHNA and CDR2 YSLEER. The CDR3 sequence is CASSQDRGATTDTQYF. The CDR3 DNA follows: TGCGCCAGCAGCCAAGATAGGGGGGCCACCACAGATACGCAGTATTTT.

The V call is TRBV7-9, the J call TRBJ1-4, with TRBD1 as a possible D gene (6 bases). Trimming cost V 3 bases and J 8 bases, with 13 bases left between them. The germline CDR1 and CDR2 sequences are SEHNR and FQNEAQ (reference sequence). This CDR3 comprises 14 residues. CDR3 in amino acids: CASSLLGASEKLFF. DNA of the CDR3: TGTGCCAGCAGCTTGTTGGGGGCCTCGGAAAAACTGTTTTTT.

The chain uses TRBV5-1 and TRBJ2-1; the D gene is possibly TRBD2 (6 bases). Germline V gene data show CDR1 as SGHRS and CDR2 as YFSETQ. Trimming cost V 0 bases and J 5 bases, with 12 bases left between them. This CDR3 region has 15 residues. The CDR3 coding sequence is TGCGCCAGCAGCTTGGGGCTAGCGAACCACAATGAGCAGTTCTTC. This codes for CASSLGLANHNEQFF.

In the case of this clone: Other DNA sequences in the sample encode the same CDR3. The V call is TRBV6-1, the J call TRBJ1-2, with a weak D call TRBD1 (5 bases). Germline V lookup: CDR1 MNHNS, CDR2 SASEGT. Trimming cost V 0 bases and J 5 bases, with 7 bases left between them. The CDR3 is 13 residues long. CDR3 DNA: TGTGCCAGCAGTGAAGCGCGGGGGTATGGCTACACCTTC. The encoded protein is CASSEARGYGYTF.

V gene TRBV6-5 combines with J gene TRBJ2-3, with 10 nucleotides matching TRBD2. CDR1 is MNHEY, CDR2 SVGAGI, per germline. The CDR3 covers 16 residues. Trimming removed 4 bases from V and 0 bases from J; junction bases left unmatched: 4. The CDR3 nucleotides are TGTGCCAGCAGTTTTAGCGGGAGGTCTAGCACAGATACGCAGTATTTT. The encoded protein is CASSFSGRSSTDTQYF.

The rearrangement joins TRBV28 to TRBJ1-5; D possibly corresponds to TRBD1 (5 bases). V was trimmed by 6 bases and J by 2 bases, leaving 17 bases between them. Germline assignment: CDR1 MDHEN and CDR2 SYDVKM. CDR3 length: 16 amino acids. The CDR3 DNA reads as TGTGCCAGCAGGTCGGGGCAGGGCCAAGGCAATCAGCCCCAGCATTTT. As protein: CASRSGQGQGNQPQHF.

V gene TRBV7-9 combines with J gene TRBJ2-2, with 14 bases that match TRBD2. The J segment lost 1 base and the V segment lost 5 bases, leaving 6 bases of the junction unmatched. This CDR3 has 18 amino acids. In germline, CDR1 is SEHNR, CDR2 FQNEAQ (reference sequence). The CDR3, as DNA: TGTGCCAGCAGCCGTGGGACTAGCGGGAGCATGAACACCGGGGAGCTGTTTTTT. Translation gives CASSRGTSGSMNTGELFF.

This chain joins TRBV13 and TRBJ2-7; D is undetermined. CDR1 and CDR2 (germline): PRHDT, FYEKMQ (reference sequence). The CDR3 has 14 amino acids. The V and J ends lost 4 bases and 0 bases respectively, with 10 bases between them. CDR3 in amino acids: CASSSSRSSYEQYF. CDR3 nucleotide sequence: TGTGCCAGCAGCTCCTCTAGGAGCTCCTACGAGCAGTACTTC.

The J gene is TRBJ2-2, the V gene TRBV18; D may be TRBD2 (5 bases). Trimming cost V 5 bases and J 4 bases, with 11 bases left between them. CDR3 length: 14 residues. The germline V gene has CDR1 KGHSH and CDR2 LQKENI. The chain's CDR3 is CASSSRLPTGELFF. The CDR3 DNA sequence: TGTGCCAGCTCATCCCGACTACCCACCGGGGAGCTGTTTTTT.

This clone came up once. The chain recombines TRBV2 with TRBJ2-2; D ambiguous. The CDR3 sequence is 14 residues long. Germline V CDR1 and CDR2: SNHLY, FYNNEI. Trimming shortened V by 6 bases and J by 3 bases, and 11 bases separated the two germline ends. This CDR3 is CASRINRDTGELFF. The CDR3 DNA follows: TGTGCCAGCAGGATAAACAGAGACACCGGGGAGCTGTTTTTT.

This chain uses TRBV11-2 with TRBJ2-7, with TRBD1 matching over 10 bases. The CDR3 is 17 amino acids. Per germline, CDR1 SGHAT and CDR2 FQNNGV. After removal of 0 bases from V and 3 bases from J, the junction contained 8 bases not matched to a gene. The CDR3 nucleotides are TGTGCCAGCAGCTTAGAGGGGGGACAGGGGAAGTACTACGAGCAGTACTTC. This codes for CASSLEGGQGKYYEQYF.